These 9 T cell receptor beta chains share one sample of origin, sequenced in a study of cytomegalovirus exposure and HLA in healthy donors. A multiplex PCR was run with 60 Vbeta primers and 13 Jbeta primers. TCRdb's table, derived via immunoSEQ multiplex PCR, lists solely in-frame clones and lacks some. The sample consists of roughly 89,000 clones, about two thirds of them appearing once. The sequenced material came from PBMCs. These receptors all come from a woman aged 45-59 years in good health and CMV-seropositive.

This chain joins TRBV9 and TRBJ1-2; no definite D call. The V end lost 4 bases, the J end lost 0 bases, and 13 bases lay between the germline ends. The CDR3 is made up of 15 amino acids. Looked up from germline, CDR1 is SGDLS and CDR2 is YYNGEE. The CDR3 reads CASSTTTSANYGYTF. For the CDR3, the DNA is TGTGCCAGCAGCACGACTACGAGTGCTAACTATGGCTACACCTTC.

The chain carries TRBV5-1 and TRBJ2-5, with a tentative D call TRBD2 (5 bases). V lost 1 base and J 3 bases, leaving 10 bases between the germline ends. The CDR3 length is 14 residues. The germline V gene has CDR1 SGHRS and CDR2 YFSETQ. CDR3 sequence reads: CASSLSRREETQYF. In DNA, the CDR3 is TGCGCCAGCAGCTTGTCTCGGCGGGAAGAGACCCAGTACTTC.

This chain connects TRBV6-5 to TRBJ2-4; TRBD1 is a possible D gene (5 bases). The V gene lost 2 bases and the J gene lost 5 bases, with 10 bases spanning the gap. Germline V gives CDR1 MNHEY, CDR2 SVGAGI. This CDR3 is 14 amino acids long. CDR3 residues: CASSYGQGENIQYF. CDR3 sequence (DNA): TGTGCCAGCAGTTACGGGCAGGGCGAAAACATTCAGTACTTC.

The chain links TRBV16 to TRBJ1-6; 8 nucleotides line up with TRBD1. Per germline, CDR1 KGHSY and CDR2 FQNENV. This CDR3 contains 16 residues. Trimming took 0 bases from V and 9 from J; bases not matched to a gene: 7. CDR3 amino acids: CASSQSAGQGISPLHF. The CDR3 DNA sequence: TGTGCCAGCAGCCAATCTGCAGGACAGGGTATTTCACCCCTCCACTTT. The full variable domain, completed using reference TRBV16 and TRBJ1-6, is GEEVAQTPKHLVRGEGQKAKLYCAPIKGHSYVFWYQQVLKNEFKFLISFQNENVFDETGMPKERFSAKCLPNSPCSLEIQATKLEDSAVYFCASSQSAGQGISPLHFGNGTRLTVT.

The chain combines TRBV6-6 with TRBJ1-2; D call uncertain. The CDR3 runs to 13 residues. V dropped 7 bases and J dropped 5 bases, with 14 bases sitting between them. In germline, CDR1 is MNHNY, CDR2 SVGAGI (reference sequence). CDR3 region: CASKLDPGYGYTF. As DNA, the CDR3 is TGTGCCAGCAAGCTGGACCCGGGGTATGGCTACACCTTC.

This chain uses TRBV27 with TRBJ2-3; weak D call: TRBD2 (7 bases). V dropped 2 bases and J dropped 5 bases, with 14 bases sitting between them. Germline-derived CDR1 and CDR2 are MNHEY and SMNVEV (reference sequence). The length of the CDR3 is 15 residues. CDR3 in DNA: TGTGCCAGCAGTTTACCGGGGGGCCTTTTAGATACGCAGTATTTT. Protein sequence: CASSLPGGLLDTQYF.

The rearrangement uses TRBV5-8 and TRBJ1-6; no firm D call. Trimming pared 4 bases from V and 6 bases from J, leaving 8 bases between. The V gene's germline CDR1 is SGHTS and CDR2 YDEGEE. The CDR3 covers 13 residues. The chain's CDR3 is CASSPEGNSPLHF. Here the CDR3 DNA reads TGTGCCAGCAGCCCGGAGGGTAATTCACCCCTCCACTTT.

This clone turned up a few times. The chain links TRBV2 to TRBJ2-4; TRBD2 aligns across 13 bases. V lost 3 bases and J lost 0; bases outside the gene matches: 2. CDR3 length: 17 amino acids. Germline V gene lookup returns CDR1 SNHLY and CDR2 FYNNEI. The CDR3 here is CASSDGLAGAAKNIQYF. The CDR3, as DNA: TGTGCCAGCAGTGACGGACTAGCGGGGGCAGCCAAAAACATTCAGTACTTC.

V gene TRBV28 combines with J gene TRBJ2-2; 7 positions agree with TRBD1. Germline V gives CDR1 MDHEN, CDR2 SYDVKM. This CDR3 has 16 residues. V was pared by 2 bases and J by 4 bases, with 7 bases of the junction left unmatched. CDR3 loop: CASSLKGTVSTGELFF. The CDR3 DNA follows: TGTGCCAGCAGTTTAAAGGGGACAGTGTCCACCGGGGAGCTGTTTTTT.